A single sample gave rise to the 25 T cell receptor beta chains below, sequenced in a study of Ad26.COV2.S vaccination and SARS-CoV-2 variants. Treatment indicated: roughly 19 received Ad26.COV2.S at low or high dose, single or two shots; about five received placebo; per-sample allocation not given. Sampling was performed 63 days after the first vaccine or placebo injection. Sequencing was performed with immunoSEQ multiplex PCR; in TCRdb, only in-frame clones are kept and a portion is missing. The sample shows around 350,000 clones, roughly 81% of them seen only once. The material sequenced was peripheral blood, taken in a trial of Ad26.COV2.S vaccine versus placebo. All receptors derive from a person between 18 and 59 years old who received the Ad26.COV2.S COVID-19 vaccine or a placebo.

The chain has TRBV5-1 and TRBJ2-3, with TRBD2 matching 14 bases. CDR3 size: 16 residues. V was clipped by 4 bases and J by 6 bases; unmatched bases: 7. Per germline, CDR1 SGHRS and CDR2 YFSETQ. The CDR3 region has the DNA TGCGCCAGCAGCACGGGACTAGCGGGGGACGCCGATACGCAGTATTTT. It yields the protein CASSTGLAGDADTQYF.

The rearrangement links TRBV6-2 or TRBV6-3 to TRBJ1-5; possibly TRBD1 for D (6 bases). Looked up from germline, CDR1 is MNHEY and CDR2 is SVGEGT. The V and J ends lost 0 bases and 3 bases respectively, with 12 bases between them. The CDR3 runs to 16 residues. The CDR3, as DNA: TGTGCCAGCAGTTACTCGCGGGGGGCGCTCAATCAGCCCCAGCATTTT. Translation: CASSYSRGALNQPQHF.

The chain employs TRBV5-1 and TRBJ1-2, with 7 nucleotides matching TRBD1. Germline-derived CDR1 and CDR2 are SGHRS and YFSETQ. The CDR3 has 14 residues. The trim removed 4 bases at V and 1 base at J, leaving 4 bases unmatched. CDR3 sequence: CASSGGTVNYGYTF. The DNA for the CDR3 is TGCGCCAGCAGCGGGGGGACAGTTAACTATGGCTACACCTTC. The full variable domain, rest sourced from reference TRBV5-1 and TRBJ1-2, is KAGVTQTPRYLIKTRGQQVTLSCSPISGHRSVSWYQQTPGQGLQFLFEYFSETQRNKGNFPGRFSGRQFSNSRSEMNVSTLELGDSALYLCASSGGTVNYGYTFGSGTRLTVV.

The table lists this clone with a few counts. As DNA, the CDR3 is TGCGCCAGCAGCTTGGCTCCTAGTATTTATGAGCAGTTCTTC. This gives the protein CASSLAPSIYEQFF. The rearrangement joins TRBV5-1 to TRBJ2-1; D gene uncertain. Germline CDR1 SGHRS, CDR2 YFSETQ. This CDR3 is 14 amino acids long. The V and J ends lost 0 bases and 8 bases respectively, with 12 bases between them. The entire variable domain, with the rest obtained from reference TRBV5-1 and TRBJ2-1, is as follows: KAGVTQTPRYLIKTRGQQVTLSCSPISGHRSVSWYQQTPGQGLQFLFEYFSETQRNKGNFPGRFSGRQFSNSRSEMNVSTLELGDSALYLCASSLAPSIYEQFFGPGTRLTVL.

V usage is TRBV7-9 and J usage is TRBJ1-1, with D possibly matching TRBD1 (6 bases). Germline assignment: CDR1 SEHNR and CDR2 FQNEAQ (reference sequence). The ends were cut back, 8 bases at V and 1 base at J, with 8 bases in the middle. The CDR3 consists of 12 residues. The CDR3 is CASLDRNTEAFF. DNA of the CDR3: TGTGCCAGCTTGGACAGGAACACTGAAGCTTTCTTT.

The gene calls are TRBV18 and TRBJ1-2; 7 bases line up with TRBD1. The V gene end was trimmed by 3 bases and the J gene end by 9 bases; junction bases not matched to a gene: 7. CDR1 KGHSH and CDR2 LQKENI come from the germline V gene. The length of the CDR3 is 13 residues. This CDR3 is CASSPGQAFSYTF. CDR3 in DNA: TGTGCCAGCTCACCCGGACAGGCCTTCAGCTACACCTTC.

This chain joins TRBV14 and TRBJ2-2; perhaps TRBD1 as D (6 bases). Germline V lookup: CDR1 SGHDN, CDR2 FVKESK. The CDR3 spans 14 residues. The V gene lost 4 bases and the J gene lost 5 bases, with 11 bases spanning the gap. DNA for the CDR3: TGTGCCAGCAGCCTGCAGGGGTGGACCGGGGAGCTGTTTTTT. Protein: CASSLQGWTGELFF.

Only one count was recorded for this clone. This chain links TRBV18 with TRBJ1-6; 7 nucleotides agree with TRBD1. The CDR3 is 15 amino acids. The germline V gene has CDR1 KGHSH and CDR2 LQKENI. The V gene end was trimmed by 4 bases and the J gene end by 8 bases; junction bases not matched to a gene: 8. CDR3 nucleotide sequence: TGTGCCAGCTCACGTAGGACAGGTGAAGATTCACCCCTCCACTTT. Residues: CASSRRTGEDSPLHF.

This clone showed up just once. The CDR3 bases are TGTGCCACCAGTGATTACCAAGAGACCCAGTACTTC. It encodes CATSDYQETQYF. V is TRBV24-1 and J is TRBJ2-5; no reliable D call. This CDR3 has 12 amino acids. V was trimmed by 2 bases and J by 0 bases, leaving 0 bases between them. Germline V gene sequence: CDR1 KGHDR, CDR2 SFDVKD.

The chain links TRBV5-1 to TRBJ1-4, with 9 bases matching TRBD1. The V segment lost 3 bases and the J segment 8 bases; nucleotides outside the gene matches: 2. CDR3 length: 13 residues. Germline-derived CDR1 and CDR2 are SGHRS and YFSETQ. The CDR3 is CASSSDRGEKLFF. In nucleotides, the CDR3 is TGCGCCAGCAGCTCCGACAGGGGGGAAAAACTGTTTTTT.

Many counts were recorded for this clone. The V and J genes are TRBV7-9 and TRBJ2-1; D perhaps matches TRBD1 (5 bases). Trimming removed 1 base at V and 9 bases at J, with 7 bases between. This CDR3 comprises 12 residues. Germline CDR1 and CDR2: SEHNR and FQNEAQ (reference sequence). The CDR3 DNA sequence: TGTGCCAGCAGCTTAGAAAGGGGTGAGCAGTTCTTC. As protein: CASSLERGEQFF.

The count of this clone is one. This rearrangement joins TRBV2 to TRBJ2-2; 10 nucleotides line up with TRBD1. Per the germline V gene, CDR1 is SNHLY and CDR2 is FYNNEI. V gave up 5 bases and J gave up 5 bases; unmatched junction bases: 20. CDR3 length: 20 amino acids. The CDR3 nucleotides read TGTGCCAGCAGTCTGAATAGGGGACAGGGGACGAACAGACGGACCGGGGAGCTGTTTTTT. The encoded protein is CASSLNRGQGTNRRTGELFF.

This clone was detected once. CDR3 protein: CASSLDGGALTQYF. CDR3 nucleotides: TGTGCCAGCAGCTTAGACGGGGGGGCCTTGACCCAGTACTTC. The V and J genes are TRBV7-9 and TRBJ2-5, with TRBD2 identical over 8 bases. Germline-derived CDR1 and CDR2 are SEHNR and FQNEAQ (reference sequence). There are 14 residues in the CDR3. V shed 1 base and J 7 bases; nucleotides not matched to a gene: 5. Full variable domain (rest looked up from reference TRBV7-9 and TRBJ2-5): DTGVSQNPRHKITKRGQNVTFRCDPISEHNRLYWYRQTLGQGPEFLTYFQNEAQLEKSRLLSDRFSAERPKGSFSTLEIQRTEQGDSAMYLCASSLDGGALTQYFGPGTRLLVL.

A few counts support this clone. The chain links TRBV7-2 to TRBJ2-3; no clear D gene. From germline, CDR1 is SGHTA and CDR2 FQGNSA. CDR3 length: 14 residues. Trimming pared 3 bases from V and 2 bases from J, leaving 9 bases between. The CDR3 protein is CASSFGTNTDTQYF. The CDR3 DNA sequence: TGTGCCAGCAGCTTCGGCACTAACACAGATACGCAGTATTTT. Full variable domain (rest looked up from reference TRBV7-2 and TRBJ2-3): GAGVSQSPSNKVTEKGKDVELRCDPISGHTALYWYRQSLGQGLEFLIYFQGNSAPDKSGLPSDRFSAERTGGSVSTLTIQRTQQEDSAVYLCASSFGTNTDTQYFGPGTRLTVL.

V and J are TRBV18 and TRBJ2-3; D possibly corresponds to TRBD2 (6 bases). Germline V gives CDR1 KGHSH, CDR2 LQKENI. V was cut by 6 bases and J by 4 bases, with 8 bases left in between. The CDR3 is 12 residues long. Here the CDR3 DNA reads TGTGCCAGCTCTCGGGGGTCAGATACGCAGTATTTT. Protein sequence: CASSRGSDTQYF.

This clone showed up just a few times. CDR3 bases: TGTGCCGTCGGGGGGGACGGGAGCTCCTACGAGCAGTACTTC. This codes for CAVGGDGSSYEQYF. This chain joins TRBV6-6 and TRBJ2-7, with 8 bases that match TRBD2. The CDR3 totals 14 residues. V was clipped by 11 bases and J by 0 bases; unmatched bases: 9. Germline V lookup: CDR1 MNHNY, CDR2 SVGAGI (reference sequence).

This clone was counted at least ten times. The CDR3: CAISDSGTGSSPLHF. Here the CDR3 DNA reads TGTGCCATCAGTGACAGCGGGACAGGCTCTTCACCCCTCCACTTT. V gene TRBV10-3 combines with J gene TRBJ1-6; 8 nucleotides line up with TRBD1. Germline V gives CDR1 ENHRY, CDR2 SYGVKD. The CDR3 sequence is 15 residues long. The V segment lost 3 bases and the J segment 9 bases; nucleotides outside the gene matches: 7.

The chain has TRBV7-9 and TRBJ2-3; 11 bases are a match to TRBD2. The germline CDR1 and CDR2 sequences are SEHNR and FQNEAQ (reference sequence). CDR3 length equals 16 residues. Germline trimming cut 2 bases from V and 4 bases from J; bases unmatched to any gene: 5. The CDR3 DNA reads TGTGCCAGCAGCTTATTAGCGGGAGGGCACGCAGATACGCAGTATTTT. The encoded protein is CASSLLAGGHADTQYF.

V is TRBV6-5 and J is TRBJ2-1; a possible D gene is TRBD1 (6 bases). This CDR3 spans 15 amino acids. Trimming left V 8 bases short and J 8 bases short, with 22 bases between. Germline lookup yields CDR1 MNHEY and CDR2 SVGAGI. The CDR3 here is CASLTRDTGRDEQFF. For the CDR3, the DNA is TGTGCCAGCTTGACTCGGGACACTGGACGGGATGAGCAGTTCTTC.

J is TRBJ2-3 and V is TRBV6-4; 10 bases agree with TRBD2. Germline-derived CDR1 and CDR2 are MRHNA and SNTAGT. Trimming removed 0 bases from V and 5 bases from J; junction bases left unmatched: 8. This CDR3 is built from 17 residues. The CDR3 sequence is CASSDSMLAGGRDTQYF. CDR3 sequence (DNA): TGTGCCAGCAGTGACTCGATGTTAGCGGGAGGCCGAGATACGCAGTATTTT.

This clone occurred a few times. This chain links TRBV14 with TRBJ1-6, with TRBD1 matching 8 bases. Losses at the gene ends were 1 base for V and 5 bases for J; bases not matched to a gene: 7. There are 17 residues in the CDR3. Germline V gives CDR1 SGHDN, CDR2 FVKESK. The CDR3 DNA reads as TGTGCCAGCAGCCAAGCGTTCAGGGGGCCCCATAATTCACCCCTCCACTTT. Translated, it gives CASSQAFRGPHNSPLHF.

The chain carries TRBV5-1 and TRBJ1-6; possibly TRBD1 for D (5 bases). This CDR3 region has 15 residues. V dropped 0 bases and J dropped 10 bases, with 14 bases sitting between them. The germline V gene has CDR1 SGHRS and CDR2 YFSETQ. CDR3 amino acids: CASSLDGGAGSPLHF. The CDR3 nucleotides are TGCGCCAGCAGCTTGGATGGCGGGGCCGGGTCACCCCTCCACTTT.

CDR3 residues: CASSFGTSWEQYF. The DNA for the CDR3 is TGTGCCAGCAGCTTCGGGACGTCGTGGGAGCAGTACTTC. This chain links TRBV7-9 with TRBJ2-7; TRBD1 or TRBD2 may be the D gene (5 bases each). Trimming left V 3 bases short and J 7 bases short, with 13 bases between. CDR1 is SEHNR, CDR2 FQNEAQ, per germline (reference sequence). The CDR3 has 13 amino acids.

CDR3 in DNA: TGTGCCAGCAGCTTAGCAGGGACTAGGTACGAGCAGTACTTC. This translates into CASSLAGTRYEQYF. The chain uses TRBV5-5 and TRBJ2-7; 8 bases agree with TRBD2. Germline V gives CDR1 SGHKS, CDR2 YYEKEE (reference sequence). V lost 2 bases to trimming and J lost 4 bases; unmatched junction nucleotides: 5. The CDR3 spans 14 residues.

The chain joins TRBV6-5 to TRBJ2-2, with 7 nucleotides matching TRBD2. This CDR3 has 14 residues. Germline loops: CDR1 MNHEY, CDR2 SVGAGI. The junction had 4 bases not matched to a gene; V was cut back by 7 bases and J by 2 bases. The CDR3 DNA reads TGTGCCAGCACGAGGGACTATAACACCGGGGAGCTGTTTTTT. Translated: CASTRDYNTGELFF.